The 4 T cell receptor beta chains in this list originate from one sample, sequenced in a study of monozygotic twins with inflammatory bowel disease. TCRdb reprocessed the 5' RACE reads and keeps a single row for each CDR3 protein, giving no DNA. The listing records approximately 400,000 distinct CDR3 sequences. Sample: blood. All receptors derive from a human donor with ulcerative colitis or Crohn's disease, or a healthy co-twin of an affected twin (not recorded which).

The chain is built from TRBV28 and TRBJ2-6. The CDR3 is 14 amino acids. Germline values: CDR1 MDHEN, CDR2 SYDVKM. This chain's CDR3 is CASSFVSGANVLTF. The full variable domain, completed using reference TRBV28 and TRBJ2-6, is DVKVTQSSRYLVKRTGEKVFLECVQDMDHENMFWYRQDPGLGLRLIYFSYDVKMKEKGDIPEGYSVSREKKERFSLILESASTNQTSMYLCASSFVSGANVLTFGAGSRLTVL.

J is TRBJ2-7 and V is TRBV6-1; the TRBD1 assignment by TCRdb is unverifiable without DNA. This CDR3 has 15 amino acids. Germline loops: CDR1 MNHNS, CDR2 SASEGT. CDR3 protein: CASSPTGQGLYEQYF.

This chain uses TRBV11-2 with TRBJ2-7. The CDR3 loop spans 14 amino acids. Germline assignment: CDR1 SGHAT and CDR2 FQNNGV. CDR3 amino acids: CASSLNLKGNEQYF.

The chain employs TRBV12-5 and TRBJ2-3; TCRdb reports TRBD2, a call that lacks DNA to check it against. Germline CDR1 is LGHNT and CDR2 is FRNRAP. The CDR3 covers 14 residues. CDR3 sequence: CASGPGLEGGTQYF. The full variable domain, completed using reference TRBV12-5 and TRBJ2-3, is DARVTQTPRHKVTEMGQEVTMRCQPILGHNTVFWYRQTMMQGLELLAYFRNRAPLDDSGMPKDRFSAEMPDATLATLKIQPSEPRDSAVYFCASGPGLEGGTQYFGPGTRLTVL.